A selection of T cell receptor beta chains follows, all from one sample in a study of CD8 T cells in ankylosing spondylitis. TCRdb analysed the 5' RACE reads with MiXCR anew, one entry per CDR3 protein. The sample has more than 250,000 distinct CDR3 sequences, 8% seen once; the top ten hold less than 15%. Sequences were obtained from blood, either unsorted or a sorted T cell fraction (not recorded which). The source of these receptors is a male donor with ankylosing spondylitis. Both conserved end residues are part of each CDR3. The D gene is left open where the match is weak. A row's size may be missing; if present it is once, few, many or a size class.

J,D,size,V,CDR3,DNA
TRBJ2-7,.,.,TRBV29-1,CSVVRDPTIPEQYF,TGCAGCGTTGTTCGGGACCCGACCATCCCCGAGCAGTACTTC
TRBJ2-2,.,many,TRBV29-1,CSAINTGELFF,TGCAGCGCAATCAACACCGGGGAGCTGTTTTTT
TRBJ2-7,TRBD2,few,TRBV5-8,CASSDSGKGGFEQYF,TGTGCCAGCAGCGATAGCGGGAAAGGGGGGTTCGAGCAGTACTTC
TRBJ2-3,.,few,TRBV18,CASSPYQPTDTQYF,TGTGCCAGCTCCCCGTACCAGCCCACAGATACGCAGTATTTT
TRBJ1-6,.,many,TRBV28,CASRMEGHNSPLHF,TGTGCCAGCAGAATGGAGGGTCACAATTCACCCCTCCACTTT
TRBJ2-3,.,few,TRBV6-1,CASSGRRATDTQYF,TGTGCCAGCAGTGGACGACGAGCCACAGATACGCAGTATTTT
TRBJ2-5,.,.,TRBV11-2,CASSFREGYETQYF,TGTGCCAGCAGCTTTAGGGAAGGTTATGAGACCCAGTACTTC
TRBJ1-5,TRBD1,.,TRBV25-1,CASSEYRQGGIGVIIGPQHF,TGTGCCAGCAGTGAATATCGACAGGGCGGGATTGGGGTTATAATAGGGCCCCAGCATTTT
TRBJ2-1,TRBD2,few,TRBV7-8,CASSLSGYSYNEQFF,TGTGCCAGCAGCCTTAGCGGGTACTCCTACAATGAGCAGTTCTTC
TRBJ2-3,TRBD2,many,TRBV7-3,CASSPHPLAGADTQYF,TGTGCCAGCAGCCCGCACCCCCTAGCGGGAGCAGATACGCAGTATTTT
TRBJ2-7,.,.,TRBV6-1,CASSTEGLGEQYF,TGTGCCAGCTCTACCGAAGGTCTCGGCGAGCAGTACTTC
TRBJ1-5,.,few,TRBV24-1,CATSAGPQANQPQHF,TGTGCCACCAGTGCCGGGCCCCAAGCCAATCAGCCCCAGCATTTT
TRBJ1-2,.,few,TRBV27,CASSFGAGEINYGYTF,TGTGCCAGCAGTTTTGGAGCAGGGGAAATTAACTATGGCTACACCTTC
TRBJ2-5,TRBD2,.,TRBV5-5,CASSSGTSGGETQYF,TGTGCCAGCAGCTCCGGGACTAGCGGAGGAGAGACCCAGTACTTC
TRBJ2-3,.,few,TRBV9,CASSVGSRALPTDTQYF,TGTGCCAGCAGCGTAGGGTCCCGGGCGCTTCCCACAGATACGCAGTATTTT
TRBJ1-1,.,.,TRBV29-1,CSVDPGGTYMNTEAFF,TGCAGCGTTGATCCGGGGGGAACCTACATGAACACTGAAGCTTTCTTT
TRBJ2-3,.,many,TRBV5-1,CASSLVSSTDTQYF,TGCGCCAGCAGCTTGGTATCTAGCACAGATACGCAGTATTTT
TRBJ2-7,.,few,TRBV9,CASSEFGTGQYEQYF,TGTGCCAGCAGTGAGTTCGGGACGGGCCAATACGAGCAGTACTTC
TRBJ2-7,.,many,TRBV12-3/TRBV12-4,CASSFPRGQGGRYEQYF,TGTGCCAGCAGCTTCCCAAGGGGTCAGGGGGGGCGCTACGAGCAGTACTTC
TRBJ2-7,.,.,TRBV27,CASSFFSGTSYEQYF,TGTGCCAGCAGTTTCTTTTCGGGGACGTCCTACGAGCAGTACTTC
TRBJ2-3,.,many,TRBV6-6,CASSYRDTQYF,TGTGCCAGCAGTTATAGGGATACGCAGTATTTT
TRBJ2-5,TRBD2,.,TRBV4-2,CASSQRLAGHQETQYF,TGTGCCAGCAGCCAACGACTAGCGGGCCACCAAGAGACCCAGTACTTC
TRBJ2-7,.,.,TRBV27,CASSNNQGAQYEQYF,TGTGCCAGCAGCAACAACCAAGGAGCCCAGTACGAGCAGTACTTC
TRBJ2-1,TRBD2,.,TRBV20-1,CSARVRLAGVNEQFF,TGCAGTGCTAGAGTACGCCTAGCGGGAGTGAATGAGCAGTTCTTC
TRBJ2-3,TRBD2,.,TRBV4-3,CASSPGPSGRADTQYF,TGCGCCAGCAGCCCCGGTCCTAGCGGGAGGGCAGATACGCAGTATTTT
TRBJ1-1,TRBD1,few,TRBV7-9,CASSTDTGGRTEAFF,TGTGCCAGCAGCACCGACACAGGGGGCAGGACTGAAGCTTTCTTT
TRBJ2-1,.,many,TRBV18,CASSPQGEQFF,TGTGCCAGCTCACCACAGGGTGAGCAGTTCTTC
TRBJ2-1,.,.,TRBV20-1,CSARDHEREPYNEQFF,TGCAGTGCTAGAGATCACGAGAGGGAGCCCTACAATGAGCAGTTCTTC
TRBJ2-3,.,.,TRBV6-4,CASSEGSWSDTQYF,TGTGCCAGCAGTGAAGGCTCGTGGTCAGATACGCAGTATTTT
TRBJ2-2,.,few,TRBV4-2,CASSQDEGGGDTGELFF,TGTGCCAGCAGCCAAGATGAGGGAGGAGGAGACACCGGGGAGCTGTTTTTT
TRBJ1-3,.,many,TRBV5-1,CASSSTTSGNTIYF,TGCGCCAGCAGCTCGACCACCTCTGGAAACACCATATATTTT
TRBJ2-7,.,.,TRBV2,CASRRSRGGGSYEQYF,TGTGCCAGCAGGAGAAGTCGGGGCGGCGGCTCCTACGAGCAGTACTTC
TRBJ2-1,TRBD1,.,TRBV6-2/TRBV6-3,CASSPNRQGEQFF,TGTGCCAGCAGTCCGAACCGACAGGGCGAGCAGTTCTTC
TRBJ2-7,.,.,TRBV6-6,CASSYSNHEQYF,TGTGCCAGCAGTTACTCGAACCACGAGCAGTACTTC
TRBJ2-6,.,few,TRBV4-1,CASSPAGFGANVLTF,TGCGCCAGCAGTCCCGCGGGGTTCGGGGCCAACGTCCTGACTTTC
TRBJ2-5,.,many,TRBV7-6,CASSLSQGPETQYF,TGTGCCAGCAGCTTAAGTCAGGGGCCAGAGACCCAGTACTTC
TRBJ2-7,TRBD2,few,TRBV2,CASSTRTSGTYEQYF,TGTGCCAGCAGTACCCGGACTAGCGGGACCTACGAGCAGTACTTC
TRBJ2-2,.,few,TRBV5-5,CASKRTANTGELFF,TGTGCCAGCAAACGGACAGCGAACACCGGGGAGCTGTTTTTT
TRBJ1-5,.,few,TRBV15,CATSRDPGLNQPQHF,TGTGCCACCAGCAGAGATCCAGGGCTCAATCAGCCCCAGCATTTT
TRBJ2-6,.,few,TRBV20-1,CSVQISRKLSGANVLTF,TGCAGTGTCCAGATTTCTCGGAAGCTCTCTGGGGCCAACGTCCTGACTTTC